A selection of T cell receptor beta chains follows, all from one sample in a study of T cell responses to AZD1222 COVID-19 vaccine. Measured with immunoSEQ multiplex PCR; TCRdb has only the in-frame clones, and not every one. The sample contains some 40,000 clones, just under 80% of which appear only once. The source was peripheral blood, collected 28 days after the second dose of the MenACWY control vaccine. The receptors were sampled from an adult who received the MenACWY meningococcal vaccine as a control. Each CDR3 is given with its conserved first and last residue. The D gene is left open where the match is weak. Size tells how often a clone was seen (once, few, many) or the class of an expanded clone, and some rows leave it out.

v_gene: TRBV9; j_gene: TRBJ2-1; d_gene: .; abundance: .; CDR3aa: CASSVVGHDEQFF; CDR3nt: TGTGCCAGCAGCGTAGTAGGGCACGATGAGCAGTTCTTC
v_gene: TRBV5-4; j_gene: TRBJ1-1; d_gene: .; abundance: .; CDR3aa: CASSFNGFRTEAFF; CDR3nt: TGTGCCAGCAGCTTCAACGGGTTCAGGACTGAAGCTTTCTTT
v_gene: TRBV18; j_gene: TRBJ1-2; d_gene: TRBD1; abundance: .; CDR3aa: CASSPPGQIFYGYTF; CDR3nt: TGTGCCAGCTCACCACCGGGACAGATATTCTATGGCTACACCTTC
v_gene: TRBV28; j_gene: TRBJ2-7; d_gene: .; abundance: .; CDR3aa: CASSLRQSTPQYF; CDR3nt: TGTGCCAGCAGTTTAAGACAGTCCACCCCGCAGTACTTC
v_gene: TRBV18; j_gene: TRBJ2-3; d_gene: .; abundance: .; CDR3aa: CASSPTTDTQYF; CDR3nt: TGTGCCAGCTCACCAACGACAGATACGCAGTATTTT
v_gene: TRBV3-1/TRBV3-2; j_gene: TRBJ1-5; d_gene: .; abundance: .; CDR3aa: CASSQETGVNQPQHF; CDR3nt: TGTGCCAGCAGCCAAGAGACCGGAGTAAATCAGCCCCAGCATTTT
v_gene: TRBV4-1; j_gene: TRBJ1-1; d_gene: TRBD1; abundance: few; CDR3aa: CASSQGGRTGDNTEAFF; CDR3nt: TGCGCCAGCAGCCAAGGGGGGAGGACAGGGGATAACACTGAAGCTTTCTTT
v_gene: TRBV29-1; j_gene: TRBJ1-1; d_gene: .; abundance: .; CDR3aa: CSVEWGRLNTEAFF; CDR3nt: TGCAGCGTTGAATGGGGGAGATTGAACACTGAAGCTTTCTTT
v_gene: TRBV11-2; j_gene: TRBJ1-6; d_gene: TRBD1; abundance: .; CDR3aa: CASSFRSPGQGNSPLHF; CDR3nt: TGTGCCAGCAGCTTTCGCTCTCCGGGACAGGGGAACTCACCCCTCCACTTT
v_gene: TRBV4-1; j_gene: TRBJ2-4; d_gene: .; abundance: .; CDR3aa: CASSPGGTAKNIQYF; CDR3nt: TGCGCCAGCAGCCCAGGAGGGACGGCCAAAAACATTCAGTACTTC
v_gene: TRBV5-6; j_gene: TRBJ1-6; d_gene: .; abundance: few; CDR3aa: CASNQDGGDSPLHF; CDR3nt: TGTGCCAGCAACCAGGACGGAGGAGATTCACCCCTCCACTTT
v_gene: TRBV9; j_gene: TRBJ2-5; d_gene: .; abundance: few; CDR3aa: CASSSGVGFGVAETQYF; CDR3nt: TGTGCCAGCAGCTCAGGAGTAGGGTTCGGGGTTGCGGAGACCCAGTACTTC
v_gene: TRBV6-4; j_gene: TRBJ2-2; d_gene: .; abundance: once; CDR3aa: CASSLLENTGELFF; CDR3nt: TGTGCCAGCAGCCTATTAGAGAACACCGGGGAGCTGTTTTTT
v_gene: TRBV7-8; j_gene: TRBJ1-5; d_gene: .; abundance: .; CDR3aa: CASSLLGEQPQHF; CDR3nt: TGTGCCAGCAGCTTATTAGGGGAGCAGCCCCAGCATTTT
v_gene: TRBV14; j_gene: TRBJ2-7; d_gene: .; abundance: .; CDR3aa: CASSQGGPGLEQYF; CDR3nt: TGTGCCAGCAGCCAAGGAGGTCCCGGACTCGAGCAGTACTTC
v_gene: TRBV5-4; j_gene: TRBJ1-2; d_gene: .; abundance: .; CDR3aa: CASSFERRGYGYTF; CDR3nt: TGTGCCAGCAGCTTTGAACGAAGAGGCTATGGCTACACCTTC
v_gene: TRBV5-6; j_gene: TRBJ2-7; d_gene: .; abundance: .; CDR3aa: CASSLLSVRNEQYF; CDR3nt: TGTGCCAGCAGCTTGCTATCAGTGCGGAATGAGCAGTACTTC
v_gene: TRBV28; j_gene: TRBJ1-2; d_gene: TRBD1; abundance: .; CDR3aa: CASSTGADYGYTF; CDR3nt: TGTGCCAGCAGTACAGGGGCGGACTATGGCTACACCTTC
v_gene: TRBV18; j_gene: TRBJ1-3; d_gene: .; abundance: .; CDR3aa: CASSSGRSSGNTIYF; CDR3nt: TGTGCCAGCTCATCGGGACGGTCCTCTGGAAACACCATATATTTT
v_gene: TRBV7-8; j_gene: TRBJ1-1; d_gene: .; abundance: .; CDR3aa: CASSLFGGTEAFF; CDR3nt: TGTGCCAGCAGCTTATTCGGAGGGACTGAAGCTTTCTTT
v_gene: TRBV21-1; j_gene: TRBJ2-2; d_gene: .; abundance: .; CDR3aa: CASRGVYLPGELFF; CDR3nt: TGTGCCAGCAGGGGTGTCTATCTGCCCGGGGAGCTGTTTTTT
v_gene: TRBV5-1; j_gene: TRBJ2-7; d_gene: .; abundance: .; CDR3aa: CASRRAGISYEQYF; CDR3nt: TGCGCCAGCAGGAGGGCAGGTATTTCCTACGAGCAGTACTTC
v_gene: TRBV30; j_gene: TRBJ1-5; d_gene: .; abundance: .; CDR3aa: CAWSSQANQPQHF; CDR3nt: TGTGCCTGGAGTAGCCAGGCTAATCAGCCCCAGCATTTT
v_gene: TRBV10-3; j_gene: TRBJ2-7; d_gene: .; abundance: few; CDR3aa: CAIGLASDYEQYF; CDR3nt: TGTGCCATCGGATTGGCAAGTGACTACGAGCAGTACTTC
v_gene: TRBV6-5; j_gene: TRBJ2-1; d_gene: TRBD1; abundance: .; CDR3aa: CASSYDRGPYNEQFF; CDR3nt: TGTGCCAGCAGTTACGACAGGGGCCCGTACAATGAGCAGTTCTTC
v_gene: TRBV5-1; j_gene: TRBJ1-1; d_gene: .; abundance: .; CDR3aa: CASSRQGPNTEAFF; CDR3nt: TGCGCCAGCAGCCGACAAGGGCCGAACACTGAAGCTTTCTTT
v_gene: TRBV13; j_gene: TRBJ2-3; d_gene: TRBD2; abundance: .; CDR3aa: CASSWPGGDTQYF; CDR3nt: TGTGCCAGCAGCTGGCCGGGGGGAGATACGCAGTATTTT
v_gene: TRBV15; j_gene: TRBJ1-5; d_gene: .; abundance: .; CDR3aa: CATSRGRRRDQPQHF; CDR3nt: TGTGCCACCAGCAGAGGTCGGAGGAGAGATCAGCCCCAGCATTTT
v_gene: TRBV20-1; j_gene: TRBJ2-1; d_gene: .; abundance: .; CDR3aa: CSASGMRAGNEQFF; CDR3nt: TGCAGTGCTAGTGGGATGAGGGCTGGCAATGAGCAGTTCTTC
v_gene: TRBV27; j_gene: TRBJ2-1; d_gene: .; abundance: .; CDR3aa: CASRRSGSGSNNEQFF; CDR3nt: TGTGCCAGCAGGCGGTCGGGGAGCGGCAGTAACAATGAGCAGTTCTTC
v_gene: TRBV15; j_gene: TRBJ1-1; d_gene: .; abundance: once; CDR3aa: CATSRERFGAEAFF; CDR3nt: TGTGCCACCAGCAGAGAAAGGTTCGGGGCTGAAGCTTTCTTT
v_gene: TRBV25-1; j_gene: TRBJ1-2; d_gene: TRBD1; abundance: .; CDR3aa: CASSPPGTAYGYTF; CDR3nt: TGTGCCAGCAGTCCCCCAGGGACAGCCTATGGCTACACCTTC
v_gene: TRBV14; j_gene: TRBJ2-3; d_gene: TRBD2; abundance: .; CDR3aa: CASSLTGGSTDTQYF; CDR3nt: TGTGCCAGCAGCCTGACGGGGGGTAGCACAGATACGCAGTATTTT
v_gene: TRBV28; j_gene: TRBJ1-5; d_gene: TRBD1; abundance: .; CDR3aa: CASSSSGQGRVQPQHF; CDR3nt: TGTGCCAGCAGTTCTTCCGGACAGGGACGGGTCCAGCCCCAGCATTTT
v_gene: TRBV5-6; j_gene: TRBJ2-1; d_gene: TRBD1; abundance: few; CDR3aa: CASRQLDRSEGEQFF; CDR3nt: TGTGCCAGCAGGCAACTGGACAGGAGTGAAGGTGAGCAGTTCTTC
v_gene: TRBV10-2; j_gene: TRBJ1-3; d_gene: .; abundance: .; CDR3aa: CASSEVDTGNTIYF; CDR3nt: TGCGCCAGCAGTGAGGTGGACACAGGAAACACCATATATTTT
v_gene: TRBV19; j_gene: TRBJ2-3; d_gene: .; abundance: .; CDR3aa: CASTQGGQSGTQYF; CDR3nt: TGTGCCAGTACCCAGGGGGGTCAGTCCGGTACGCAGTATTTT
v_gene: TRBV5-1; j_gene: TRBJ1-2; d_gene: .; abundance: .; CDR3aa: CASSLDAPGNYGYTF; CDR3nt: TGCGCCAGCAGCTTGGACGCCCCGGGGAACTATGGCTACACCTTC
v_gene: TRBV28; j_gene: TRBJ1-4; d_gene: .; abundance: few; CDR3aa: CASGPGAGEKLFF; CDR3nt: TGTGCCAGCGGTCCAGGGGCGGGTGAAAAACTGTTTTTT
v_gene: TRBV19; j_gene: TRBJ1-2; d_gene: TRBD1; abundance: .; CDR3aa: CASSVGQGLPGGYTF; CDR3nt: TGTGCCAGTAGTGTGGGACAGGGGCTCCCCGGGGGCTACACCTTC
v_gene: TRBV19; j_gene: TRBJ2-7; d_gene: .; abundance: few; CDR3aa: CASSIAGWGYEQYF; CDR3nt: TGTGCCAGTAGTATTGCGGGGTGGGGCTACGAGCAGTACTTC
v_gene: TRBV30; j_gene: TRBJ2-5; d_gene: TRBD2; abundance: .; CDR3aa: CAWGGLAGGLRAQYF; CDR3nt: TGTGCCTGGGGAGGACTAGCGGGAGGGCTGAGGGCCCAGTACTTC